The 30 T cell receptor beta chains below come from one sample, sequenced in a study of blood T cell repertoires in COVID-19 (dated by TCRdb to the early 2020s). Receptors were amplified or captured by the immunoSEQ multiplex PCR assay. TCRdb holds this immuneACCESS table with in-frame rearrangements only. Some clones are missing; in checked studies, unresolved V genes explain under half, and the rest has no known cause. The sample records under 250,000 clones, around 85% of which are singletons. Roughly 4.6% of the sample is in the top ten clones. The specimen was peripheral blood. These receptors were taken from a man in his fifties with COVID-19, enrolled during active disease.

The CDR3 DNA sequence: TGTGCCACCAGCAGAGCCGACGGGCCCCTCCACTTT. This codes for CATSRADGPLHF. This chain joins TRBV15 and TRBJ1-6; D is uncertain. In germline, CDR1 is LNHNV, CDR2 YYDKDF (reference sequence). V lost 1 base and J 13 bases, leaving 8 bases between the germline ends. The CDR3 contains 12 residues.

This clone was counted a few times. The chain carries TRBV3-1 (or the pseudogene TRBV3-2) and TRBJ1-2; a weak D match, TRBD1 (5 bases). V shed 0 bases and J shed 4 bases, with 12 bases lying between them. Germline CDR1 and CDR2: LGHDT and YNNKEL (reference sequence). The CDR3 has 15 residues. This CDR3 reads CASSQDTRGTYGYTF. In DNA, the CDR3 is TGTGCCAGCAGCCAAGATACACGGGGGACCTATGGCTACACCTTC.

This chain connects TRBV6-2 or TRBV6-3 to TRBJ1-5; weak D call: TRBD1 (6 bases). The CDR3 runs 15 residues. The germline gives CDR1 MNHEY, CDR2 SVGEGT. The V and J ends lost 5 bases and 0 bases respectively, with 11 bases between them. The CDR3 bases are TGTGCCAGCAGTCGGACAGCTTATAGCAATCAGCCCCAGCATTTT. Translated: CASSRTAYSNQPQHF.

This clone has a handful of counts. CDR3 DNA: TGTGCCAGCAGCTACAGGGCTGGAAACACCATATATTTT. It codes for CASSYRAGNTIYF. The chain has TRBV7-8 and TRBJ1-3, with a tentative D call TRBD1 (6 bases). Looked up from germline, CDR1 is SGHVS and CDR2 is FQNEAQ. CDR3 length: 13 amino acids. The ends were cut back, 4 bases at V and 2 bases at J, with 6 bases in the middle.

This sequence joins TRBV6-1 and TRBJ1-6; no clear D. The CDR3 contains 16 residues. The germline V and J ends were trimmed by 3 bases and 2 bases, with 11 bases remaining between them. Germline CDR1 MNHNS, CDR2 SASEGT. This CDR3 is CASSDTVAAYNSPLHF. CDR3 in DNA: TGTGCCAGCAGTGATACCGTGGCTGCCTATAATTCACCCCTCCACTTT.

This chain connects TRBV29-1 to TRBJ2-3; no clear D. The CDR3 has 12 amino acids. The V gene lost 4 bases and the J gene lost 1 base, with 6 bases spanning the gap. The germline V gene has CDR1 SQVTM and CDR2 ANQGSEA. The CDR3 loop reads CSVVPGTDTQYF. For the CDR3, the DNA is TGCAGCGTTGTCCCAGGCACAGATACGCAGTATTTT.

The V call is TRBV7-2, the J call TRBJ1-1; 9 positions agree with TRBD1. The germline CDR1 and CDR2 sequences are SGHTA and FQGNSA. This CDR3 comprises 13 residues. The ends lost 5 bases at V and 11 bases at J; junction bases unmatched: 9. The CDR3 here is CASSSRDRVSAFF. CDR3 DNA: TGTGCCAGCAGCAGCCGGGACAGGGTTAGTGCTTTCTTT.

The J gene is TRBJ2-7, the V gene TRBV29-1, with D possibly TRBD1 on 6 matching bases. Trimming pared 7 bases from V and 5 bases from J, leaving 18 bases between. Germline V gene sequence: CDR1 SQVTM, CDR2 ANQGSEA. The CDR3 totals 13 residues. This chain's CDR3 is CSGRTGTFDEQYF. CDR3 DNA: TGCAGCGGAAGAACAGGGACCTTTGACGAGCAGTACTTC.

The J gene is TRBJ1-5, the V gene TRBV20-1, with TRBD1 matching 7 bases. This CDR3 contains 14 residues. CDR1 is DFQATT, CDR2 SNEGSKA, per germline (reference sequence). V dropped 3 bases and J dropped 6; count of bases not matched to a gene: 8. This chain's CDR3 is CSASTGTVSQPQHF. In nucleotides, the CDR3 is TGCAGTGCTAGTACAGGGACAGTATCTCAGCCCCAGCATTTT.

The gene calls are TRBV19 and TRBJ2-1, with 12 positions matching TRBD2. Germline CDR1 and CDR2: LNHDA and SQIVND (reference sequence). The CDR3 spans 13 residues. Trimming at V came to 6 bases and at J to 8 bases, leaving 2 bases not matched to a gene. This chain's CDR3 is CASRPSGGDEQFF. For the CDR3, the DNA is TGTGCCAGTAGGCCTAGCGGGGGGGATGAGCAGTTCTTC.

The chain employs TRBV12-3 or TRBV12-4 and TRBJ1-1, with TRBD1 matching 9 bases. The junction had 9 bases not matched to a gene; V was cut back by 5 bases and J by 11 bases. This CDR3 contains 13 residues. CDR3 residues: CASSQQGARVAFF. DNA for the CDR3: TGTGCCAGCAGTCAACAGGGGGCGAGGGTTGCTTTCTTT.

This sequence joins TRBV18 and TRBJ2-2; D is possibly TRBD2 (5 bases). The CDR3 extends over 13 amino acids. Germline loops: CDR1 KGHSH, CDR2 LQKENI. V lost 4 bases and J lost 5, with 8 bases in between. CDR3 loop: CASSQSGTGELFF. In nucleotides, the CDR3 is TGTGCCAGCTCACAATCGGGGACCGGGGAGCTGTTTTTT. Complete variable domain (other parts from reference TRBV18 and TRBJ2-2): NAGVMQNPRHLVRRRGQEARLRCSPMKGHSHVYWYRQLPEEGLKFMVYLQKENIIDESGMPKERFSAEFPKEGPSILRIQQVVRGDSAAYFCASSQSGTGELFFGEGSRLTVL.

The chain carries TRBV6-6 and TRBJ2-3, with TRBD2 matching over 8 bases. The V gene's germline CDR1 is MNHNY and CDR2 SVGAGI (reference sequence). V lost 8 bases and J lost 2; bases outside the gene matches: 12. This CDR3 is 16 amino acids long. The CDR3 is CASVSSGPYFTDTQYF. The CDR3 nucleotides are TGTGCCAGCGTGTCTAGCGGGCCTTACTTCACAGATACGCAGTATTTT.

V is TRBV18 and J is TRBJ2-6; 13 bases line up with TRBD2. V lost 2 bases, J lost 1 base, and 8 bases stayed unmatched. The CDR3 runs 20 residues. CDR1 is KGHSH and CDR2 is LQKENI in the germline V gene. CDR3 amino acids: CASSPSVQLAGGSGANVLTF. CDR3 nucleotide sequence: TGTGCCAGCTCACCATCGGTCCAACTAGCGGGGGGGTCTGGGGCCAACGTCCTGACTTTC.

The chain recombines TRBV7-2 with TRBJ1-4; perhaps TRBD1 as D (6 bases). Trimming left V 5 bases short and J 7 bases short, with 17 bases between. The CDR3 contains 15 residues. Germline assignment: CDR1 SGHTA and CDR2 FQGNSA. The CDR3, as DNA: TGTGCCAGCAGCCGGGACACGGGACGGGGTGAAAAACTGTTTTTT. Translated, it gives CASSRDTGRGEKLFF. The full variable domain, its missing parts supplied by reference TRBV7-2 and TRBJ1-4, is GAGVSQSPSNKVTEKGKDVELRCDPISGHTALYWYRQSLGQGLEFLIYFQGNSAPDKSGLPSDRFSAERTGGSVSTLTIQRTQQEDSAVYLCASSRDTGRGEKLFFGSGTQLSVL.

This clone was seen once. This chain uses TRBV6-5 with TRBJ2-2; tentatively, D is TRBD2 (6 bases). Trimming stripped 1 base from V and 8 bases from J, with 17 bases between. Germline loops: CDR1 MNHEY, CDR2 SVGAGI. The CDR3 loop spans 16 amino acids. Here the CDR3 DNA reads TGTGCCAGCAGTTACTTTCCGGGACTCAAAAGAGGGGAGCTGTTTTTT. Protein: CASSYFPGLKRGELFF.

There are a few counts of this clone. The V call is TRBV6-5, the J call TRBJ2-7, with D maybe TRBD1 (5 bases). This CDR3 is built from 14 residues. V lost 7 bases and J 0 bases, leaving 13 bases between the germline ends. The germline gives CDR1 MNHEY, CDR2 SVGAGI. The CDR3 loop is CASTVDRNSYEQYF. The CDR3 nucleotides are TGTGCCAGCACCGTAGACAGAAACTCCTACGAGCAGTACTTC.

The J gene is TRBJ1-4, the V gene TRBV12-5, with 7 nucleotides matching TRBD1. V lost 2 bases and J lost 8; bases outside the gene matches: 14. The CDR3 has 17 amino acids. Germline values: CDR1 LGHNT, CDR2 FRNRAP. DNA for the CDR3: TGTGCTAGTGGTTTGCGACGGAAACAGGGGCGGGTCGAAAAACTGTTTTTT. It codes for CASGLRRKQGRVEKLFF.

The rearrangement uses TRBV30 and TRBJ2-1, with a weak D call TRBD1 (6 bases). CDR3 length: 12 residues. Trimming took 3 bases from V and 7 from J, leaving 10 bases between them. CDR1 is GTSNPN, CDR2 SVGIG, per germline (reference sequence). For the CDR3, the DNA is TGTGCCTGGAGCGATACAGGGAATGAGCAGTTCTTC. Translating it yields CAWSDTGNEQFF. Variable domain in full (rest from reference TRBV30 and TRBJ2-1): SQTIHQWPATLVQPVGSPLSLECTVEGTSNPNLYWYRQAAGRGLQLLFYSVGIGQISSEVPQNLSASRPQDRQFILSSKKLLLSDSGFYLCAWSDTGNEQFFGPGTRLTVL.

The V gene is TRBV30, the J gene TRBJ2-7, with a possible D match to TRBD1 (6 bases). Germline assignment: CDR1 GTSNPN and CDR2 SVGIG (reference sequence). Trimming removed 5 bases from V and 3 bases from J, with 11 bases in between. CDR3 length: 12 residues. CDR3 region: CAWAGVNYEQYF. The CDR3 bases are TGTGCCTGGGCAGGGGTTAACTACGAGCAGTACTTC. Based on the CDR3 plus reference TRBV30 and TRBJ2-7, the full variable domain is SQTIHQWPATLVQPVGSPLSLECTVEGTSNPNLYWYRQAAGRGLQLLFYSVGIGQISSEVPQNLSASRPQDRQFILSSKKLLLSDSGFYLCAWAGVNYEQYFGPGTRLTVT.

The rearrangement links TRBV3-1 (or the pseudogene TRBV3-2) to TRBJ1-5; D is unclear. V lost 3 bases and J lost 0, with 6 bases in between. The CDR3 is 14 amino acids. Germline V gene lookup returns CDR1 LGHDT and CDR2 YNNKEL (reference sequence). Here the CDR3 reads CASSQSYSNQPQHF. In nucleotides, the CDR3 is TGTGCCAGCAGCCAGAGTTATAGCAATCAGCCCCAGCATTTT.

This clone came up a few times. The chain carries TRBV27 and TRBJ2-5, with D perhaps matching TRBD2 (5 bases). The CDR3 is 16 residues long. The germline V gene has CDR1 MNHEY and CDR2 SMNVEV (reference sequence). The germline V and J ends were trimmed by 2 bases and 5 bases, with 18 bases remaining between them. CDR3 sequence: CASSLLGEGSSETQYF. The CDR3 coding sequence is TGTGCCAGCAGTTTACTTGGAGAGGGTTCTTCGGAGACCCAGTACTTC.

The J gene is TRBJ1-4, the V gene TRBV24-1; tentatively, D is TRBD1 (5 bases). Per the germline V gene, CDR1 is KGHDR and CDR2 is SFDVKD. The CDR3 extends over 15 amino acids. V lost 4 bases, J lost 8 bases, and 16 bases lay in between. CDR3 protein: CATSDTRGAGEKLFF. In nucleotides, the CDR3 is TGTGCCACCAGTGACACACGAGGGGCGGGGGAAAAACTGTTTTTT.

The CDR3, as DNA: TGTGCCAGCAGCTTTCTTGCCGCCCCAGGCAATCAGCCCCAGCATTTT. This translates into CASSFLAAPGNQPQHF. The chain joins TRBV5-5 to TRBJ1-5; D ambiguous. Germline V gene data show CDR1 as SGHKS and CDR2 as YYEKEE (reference sequence). The CDR3 contains 16 residues. V lost 2 bases to trimming and J lost 2 bases, with 14 bases between them.

V and J are TRBV7-2 and TRBJ2-7; TRBD2 is a possible D gene (6 bases). The germline V gene has CDR1 SGHTA and CDR2 FQGNSA. V gave up 3 bases and J gave up 9 bases, with 18 bases separating them. This CDR3 has 14 amino acids. Written as DNA, the CDR3 is TGTGCCAGCAGCTTGGCCGGCGGGGACCCGGGGCAGTACTTC. It specifies CASSLAGGDPGQYF.

The chain uses TRBV29-1 and TRBJ2-2, with D perhaps matching TRBD1 (6 bases). V lost 4 bases to trimming and J lost 1 base, with 10 bases between them. Germline CDR1 reads SQVTM; CDR2 reads ANQGSEA. There are 14 residues in the CDR3. The CDR3 DNA sequence: TGCAGCGTTGGTTCAGGGGTGAACACCGGGGAGCTGTTTTTT. It encodes CSVGSGVNTGELFF.

In this sample, this clone turned up a few times. The chain couples TRBV2 to TRBJ2-3, with D hard to call. The CDR3 runs 11 residues. Trimming took off 8 bases at V and 2 bases at J, with 5 bases between the two ends. Germline CDR1 reads SNHLY; CDR2 reads FYNNEI. The CDR3 reads CASQITDTQYF. CDR3 in DNA: TGTGCCAGCCAAATCACAGATACGCAGTATTTT. The full variable domain, with the rest looked up from reference TRBV2 and TRBJ2-3, is EPEVTQTPSHQVTQMGQEVILRCVPISNHLYFYWYRQILGQKVEFLVSFYNNEISEKSEIFDDQFSVERPDGSNFTLKIRSTKLEDSAMYFCASQITDTQYFGPGTRLTVL.

This clone came up a few times. This chain connects TRBV4-2 to TRBJ1-4, with 9 nucleotides matching TRBD1. The germline gives CDR1 LGHNA, CDR2 YNFKEQ. The length of the CDR3 is 15 residues. V shed 4 bases, J shed 10 bases, and the junction held 10 bases outside the gene matches. Here the CDR3 reads CASSPIPGQGGKLFF. DNA of the CDR3: TGTGCCAGCAGCCCCATCCCGGGACAGGGTGGAAAACTGTTTTTT.

There are a few counts of this clone. V and J are TRBV7-9 and TRBJ1-2; D is unclear. The germline V and J ends were trimmed by 3 bases and 6 bases, with 8 bases remaining between them. The CDR3 is 12 residues long. Per the germline V gene, CDR1 is SEHNR and CDR2 is FQNEAQ (reference sequence). This CDR3 reads CASSFSGDGYTF. The CDR3, as DNA: TGTGCCAGCAGCTTCTCCGGGGATGGCTACACCTTC.

V gene TRBV21-1 combines with J gene TRBJ2-7; the table's D call, TRBD1, has no DNA check behind it. TRBV21-1 is flagged as a pseudogene. The CDR3 covers 15 residues. The CDR3 sequence: CASSFRDSPSYEQYF. For the CDR3, the DNA is TGTGCCAGCAGCTTCCGGGACAGTCCCTCCTACGAGCAGTACTTC.